This TCR beta chain comes out of a study of blood T cell repertoires in COVID-19. Using immunoSEQ multiplex PCR, the repertoire was profiled, and TCRdb retains in-frame clones only, with some absent. Of 200,000 to 250,000 clones listed, 83% are singletons. Material for sequencing was peripheral blood. The clonotype comes from a human donor in a cohort sampled during active COVID-19.

Here the CDR3 reads CAISERQGAQPQHF. DNA of the CDR3: TGTGCCATCAGTGAGAGGCAGGGGGCTCAGCCCCAGCATTTT. V and J are TRBV10-3 and TRBJ1-5, with 8 bases fitting TRBD1. V was pared by 2 bases and J by 6 bases, with 3 bases of the junction left unmatched. CDR3 length equals 14 residues. Germline-derived CDR1 and CDR2 are ENHRY and SYGVKD.